The TCR beta chain described here comes from a study of cytomegalovirus exposure and HLA in healthy donors. Libraries were prepared by immunoSEQ multiplex PCR; TCRdb keeps only in-frame clonotypes and omits some of them. The sample has some 98,000 clones, 87% seen once. The CDR3 length is 15 residues. After removal of 5 bases from V and 6 bases from J, the junction contained 7 bases not matched to a gene. Germline CDR1 and CDR2: MDHEN and SYDVKM. V is TRBV28 and J is TRBJ2-2, with 9 bases that match TRBD1. Input material: PBMCs. The receptor's source is a woman aged 25-40 years in good health and CMV-seronegative. The CDR3 nucleotides are TGTGCCAGCAGTCGATGGACAGGGGACGCCGGGGAGCTGTTTTTT. It specifies CASSRWTGDAGELFF.